These T cell receptor beta chains were read from a single sample in a study of Tregs in tolerant kidney transplant recipients. The repertoire was sequenced with immunoSEQ multiplex PCR; TCRdb's copy has only in-frame clones and lacks some. Here the sample spans 200,000 to 300,000 clones, approximately 83% being singletons. Material for sequencing was CD4+ T cells from blood. The receptor set was obtained from a human donor in good health. Both conserved end residues are part of each CDR3. A D gene is named only where the DNA matches it firmly. A clone size is listed for some rows: how often the clone was seen (once, few, many), or a class if it is expanded.

D gene: NA; clone size: NA; CDR3 length: 16; V gene: TRBV7-6; J gene: TRBJ2-7; CDR3 DNA: TGTGCCAGCAGCGCCGAAAGGACAGCGCCGACCTACGAGCAGTACTTC; CDR3 protein: CASSAERTAPTYEQYF
D gene: NA; clone size: NA; CDR3 length: 15; V gene: TRBV5-1; J gene: TRBJ1-3; CDR3 DNA: TGCGCCAGCAGCGCCGGGACCGTCTCTGGAAACACCATATATTTT; CDR3 protein: CASSAGTVSGNTIYF
D gene: NA; clone size: NA; CDR3 length: 14; V gene: TRBV7-9; J gene: TRBJ2-7; CDR3 DNA: TGTGCCAGCAGCTTAATACAGGCGACTAATGAGCAGTACTTC; CDR3 protein: CASSLIQATNEQYF
D gene: NA; clone size: few; CDR3 length: 14; V gene: TRBV5-4; J gene: TRBJ1-2; CDR3 DNA: TGTGCCAGCAGCTTGGCGGGGGGTAACTATGGCTACACCTTC; CDR3 protein: CASSLAGGNYGYTF
D gene: TRBD2; clone size: NA; CDR3 length: 16; V gene: TRBV19; J gene: TRBJ2-1; CDR3 DNA: TGTGCCAGTAGTACCGTAGGAACTAGCGGGTACAATGAGCAGTTCTTC; CDR3 protein: CASSTVGTSGYNEQFF
D gene: TRBD2; clone size: NA; CDR3 length: 14; V gene: TRBV2; J gene: TRBJ2-7; CDR3 DNA: TGTGCCAGCAGAGATAGCGGGATTTTCAACGAGCAGTACTTC; CDR3 protein: CASRDSGIFNEQYF
D gene: TRBD1; clone size: NA; CDR3 length: 13; V gene: TRBV6-6; J gene: TRBJ2-7; CDR3 DNA: TGTGCCAGCAGTTGGGACAGGGCCTACGAGCAGTACTTC; CDR3 protein: CASSWDRAYEQYF
D gene: NA; clone size: NA; CDR3 length: 15; V gene: TRBV5-1; J gene: TRBJ1-2; CDR3 DNA: TGCGCCAGCAGCTTGGGGGCAGTAGCTAACTATGGCTACACCTTC; CDR3 protein: CASSLGAVANYGYTF
D gene: TRBD1; clone size: few; CDR3 length: 10; V gene: TRBV29-1; J gene: TRBJ1-1; CDR3 DNA: TGCAGCTCCGGACAGGGGCAAGCTTTCTTT; CDR3 protein: CSSGQGQAFF
D gene: NA; clone size: many; CDR3 length: 13; V gene: TRBV10-3; J gene: TRBJ2-4; CDR3 DNA: TGTGCCACCGGGGAGCTAGCCAAAAACATTCAGTACTTC; CDR3 protein: CATGELAKNIQYF
D gene: TRBD1; clone size: NA; CDR3 length: 16; V gene: TRBV7-2; J gene: TRBJ1-2; CDR3 DNA: TGTGCCAGCAGCCCGGACAGGGGCTACGAGGCTCGTGGCTACACCTTC; CDR3 protein: CASSPDRGYEARGYTF
D gene: TRBD2; clone size: NA; CDR3 length: 15; V gene: TRBV10-3; J gene: TRBJ2-5; CDR3 DNA: TGTGCCATCAGTGAGGCTAGCGGGGGCCAGGCGACCCAGTACTTC; CDR3 protein: CAISEASGGQATQYF
D gene: NA; clone size: NA; CDR3 length: 12; V gene: TRBV7-2; J gene: TRBJ2-7; CDR3 DNA: TGTGCCAGCAGCTTAGTAGTGTACGAGCAGTACTTC; CDR3 protein: CASSLVVYEQYF
D gene: NA; clone size: NA; CDR3 length: 16; V gene: TRBV18; J gene: TRBJ2-3; CDR3 DNA: TGTGCCAGCTCAGCCCTACAGGGCGTTATCCCAGATACGCAGTATTTT; CDR3 protein: CASSALQGVIPDTQYF
D gene: TRBD1; clone size: NA; CDR3 length: 14; V gene: TRBV6-5; J gene: TRBJ1-2; CDR3 DNA: TGTGCCAGCAGTTACTACCGGGACAGCTATGGCTACACCTTC; CDR3 protein: CASSYYRDSYGYTF
D gene: NA; clone size: few; CDR3 length: 14; V gene: TRBV5-1; J gene: TRBJ1-4; CDR3 DNA: TGCGCCAGCAGCCCCACCGCCAGTGGGGAAAAACTGTTTTTT; CDR3 protein: CASSPTASGEKLFF
D gene: NA; clone size: few; CDR3 length: 13; V gene: TRBV4-2; J gene: TRBJ1-5; CDR3 DNA: TGTGCCAGCAGCCAAAGGGTTGGTCAGCCCCAGCATTTT; CDR3 protein: CASSQRVGQPQHF
D gene: NA; clone size: NA; CDR3 length: 15; V gene: TRBV7-2; J gene: TRBJ1-5; CDR3 DNA: TGTGCCAGCAGCTGGGAGAAAGTGAGCAGTGAGCCCCAGCATTTT; CDR3 protein: CASSWEKVSSEPQHF
D gene: NA; clone size: NA; CDR3 length: 11; V gene: TRBV6-5; J gene: TRBJ1-1; CDR3 DNA: TGTGCCAGCAGCCAGGGTGGTGAAGCTTTCTTT; CDR3 protein: CASSQGGEAFF
D gene: TRBD2; clone size: NA; CDR3 length: 15; V gene: TRBV4-1; J gene: TRBJ2-1; CDR3 DNA: TGCGCCAGCAGCGATCGAGAGCGGGAGGGGAATGAGCAGTTCTTC; CDR3 protein: CASSDREREGNEQFF
D gene: NA; clone size: NA; CDR3 length: 15; V gene: TRBV7-9; J gene: TRBJ2-7; CDR3 DNA: TGTGCCAGCAGCCCCCGGGGGGCGGGAAGGGGCGAGCAGTACTTC; CDR3 protein: CASSPRGAGRGEQYF
D gene: NA; clone size: few; CDR3 length: 17; V gene: TRBV5-1; J gene: TRBJ2-7; CDR3 DNA: TGCGCCAGCAGCCGGGGCTCGGGGGGCGATTACTCCTACGAGCAGTACTTC; CDR3 protein: CASSRGSGGDYSYEQYF
D gene: NA; clone size: NA; CDR3 length: 12; V gene: TRBV30; J gene: TRBJ2-7; CDR3 DNA: TGTGCCTGGAGTGCGAGCTCAAACGAGCAGTACTTC; CDR3 protein: CAWSASSNEQYF
D gene: NA; clone size: NA; CDR3 length: 15; V gene: TRBV4-1; J gene: TRBJ1-1; CDR3 DNA: TGCGCCAGCAGCCCTGGCTTTTTTAGTGGGACTGAAGCTTTCTTT; CDR3 protein: CASSPGFFSGTEAFF
D gene: TRBD1; clone size: NA; CDR3 length: 15; V gene: TRBV15; J gene: TRBJ1-2; CDR3 DNA: TGTGCCACCAGCAGAGATAGGACAGGGGGCAATGGCTACACCTTC; CDR3 protein: CATSRDRTGGNGYTF
D gene: NA; clone size: NA; CDR3 length: 15; V gene: TRBV7-2; J gene: TRBJ2-2; CDR3 DNA: TGTGCCAGCAGCTCCCGGGCCGTCAACACCGGGGAGCTGTTTTTT; CDR3 protein: CASSSRAVNTGELFF
D gene: TRBD1; clone size: NA; CDR3 length: 13; V gene: TRBV2; J gene: TRBJ2-3; CDR3 DNA: TGTGCCTGCCGGGACAGGGGGGCAGATACGCAGTATTTT; CDR3 protein: CACRDRGADTQYF
D gene: NA; clone size: NA; CDR3 length: 12; V gene: TRBV2; J gene: TRBJ2-5; CDR3 DNA: TGTGCCAGCAGTGAACAGGGAGAGACCCAGTACTTC; CDR3 protein: CASSEQGETQYF
D gene: TRBD2; clone size: NA; CDR3 length: 15; V gene: TRBV10-3; J gene: TRBJ2-3; CDR3 DNA: TGTGCCATCAGTGAGTCGACTAGCGGGGGAGATACGCAGTATTTT; CDR3 protein: CAISESTSGGDTQYF
D gene: TRBD2; clone size: NA; CDR3 length: 13; V gene: TRBV5-1; J gene: TRBJ2-5; CDR3 DNA: TGCGCCAGCAGCTCCTCGGGGGGAGAGACCCAGTACTTC; CDR3 protein: CASSSSGGETQYF
D gene: TRBD1; clone size: NA; CDR3 length: 14; V gene: TRBV4-2; J gene: TRBJ2-7; CDR3 DNA: TGTGCCAGCAGCCGGGACAGGGATCAGTACGAGCAGTACTTC; CDR3 protein: CASSRDRDQYEQYF
D gene: TRBD2; clone size: NA; CDR3 length: 15; V gene: TRBV11-3; J gene: TRBJ2-5; CDR3 DNA: TGTGCCAGCAGCTTATCCACCGGGACTAAGAAGACCCAGTACTTC; CDR3 protein: CASSLSTGTKKTQYF
D gene: NA; clone size: NA; CDR3 length: 14; V gene: TRBV2; J gene: TRBJ2-7; CDR3 DNA: TGTGCCAGCAGTAGGACAGTAGGAGCCTACGAGCAGTACTTC; CDR3 protein: CASSRTVGAYEQYF
D gene: TRBD1; clone size: NA; CDR3 length: 16; V gene: TRBV6-6; J gene: TRBJ2-7; CDR3 DNA: TGTGCCAGCAGGCCAACCAGGGGGTTCCACTCCTACGAGCAGTACTTC; CDR3 protein: CASRPTRGFHSYEQYF
D gene: TRBD1; clone size: NA; CDR3 length: 20; V gene: TRBV4-1; J gene: TRBJ1-5; CDR3 DNA: TGCGCCAGCAGCCAAGAACGGACAGGGAGGAGGGGGGGGAGCAATCAGCCCCAGCATTTT; CDR3 protein: CASSQERTGRRGGSNQPQHF
D gene: NA; clone size: NA; CDR3 length: 16; V gene: TRBV7-6; J gene: TRBJ2-7; CDR3 DNA: TGTGCCAGCAGCTTACGACGTTTAAAGGGGTCGGACGAGCAGTACTTC; CDR3 protein: CASSLRRLKGSDEQYF
D gene: TRBD1; clone size: NA; CDR3 length: 15; V gene: TRBV6-5; J gene: TRBJ2-7; CDR3 DNA: TGTGCCAGCAGTTACTCAGACAGGGGTCCCTACGAGCAGTACTTC; CDR3 protein: CASSYSDRGPYEQYF
D gene: NA; clone size: NA; CDR3 length: 13; V gene: TRBV12-5; J gene: TRBJ2-6; CDR3 DNA: TGTGCTAGTGGTTACTCTGGGGCCAACGTCCTGACTTTC; CDR3 protein: CASGYSGANVLTF
D gene: NA; clone size: NA; CDR3 length: 11; V gene: TRBV30; J gene: TRBJ2-7; CDR3 DNA: TGTGCCTGGAGTGTATCGACCCCGCGGTACTTC; CDR3 protein: CAWSVSTPRYF
D gene: NA; clone size: once; CDR3 length: 14; V gene: TRBV6-1; J gene: TRBJ1-2; CDR3 DNA: TGTGCCAGCAGTGAAGGGGCAGACCTCTATGGCTACACCTTC; CDR3 protein: CASSEGADLYGYTF